Presented here are 10 T cell receptor beta chains from one specimen sequenced in a study of T-cell reconstitution after alpha-beta-depleted transplantation in children. For TCRbeta, the library was prepared with unique molecular identifiers. TCRdb itself ran the PCR reads through MiXCR, one entry per CDR3 protein. The table has 200,000 to 300,000 distinct CDR3 sequences, under 9.5% seen once; the top ten hold approximately 6.3%. The sample consisted of PBMCs, mostly from graft donor cells, taken 180 days after TCRalphabeta/CD19-depleted stem cell transplant. The source of these receptors is a male patient aged 5 to 17 who had a stem cell transplant for acute lymphoblastic leukemia, so the T cells may come from the graft donor.

Many counts were recorded for this clonotype. The chain uses TRBV12-3 or TRBV12-4 and TRBJ2-7; TRBD1 or TRBD2 may be the D gene (5 bases each). The germline V and J ends were trimmed by 4 bases and 2 bases, with 9 bases remaining between them. This CDR3 has 13 amino acids. For the CDR3, the DNA is TGTGCCAGCAGTTGGGACGGAACCTACGAGCAGTACTTC. It is translated as CASSWDGTYEQYF.

This clonotype was seen at least ten times. V is TRBV12-5 and J is TRBJ1-1; TRBD1 might be the D (6 bases). Germline-derived CDR1 and CDR2 are LGHNT and FRNRAP. The V end lost 3 bases, the J end lost 0 bases, and 8 bases lay between the germline ends. This CDR3 is built from 14 residues. The CDR3 sequence: CASGFYRVNTEAFF. The CDR3 region has the DNA TGTGCTAGTGGTTTTTACAGGGTGAACACTGAAGCTTTCTTT.

In its sample, this clonotype was seen many times. This chain uses TRBV5-1 with TRBJ2-6; no firm D call. Trimming took off 4 bases at V and 0 bases at J, with 14 bases between the two ends. In germline, CDR1 is SGHRS, CDR2 YFSETQ. The CDR3 has 17 amino acids. CDR3 sequence (DNA): TGCGCCAGCAGCCCACTTGACATCAGCTCTGGGGCCAACGTCCTGACTTTC. Translated: CASSPLDISSGANVLTF.

This clonotype was counted many times. V and J are TRBV12-3 or TRBV12-4 and TRBJ2-3; no reliable D call. Trimming took 3 bases from V and 0 from J, leaving 4 bases between them. CDR3 length equals 13 residues. CDR3 DNA sequence: TGTGCCAGCAGTTTCTTTAGCACAGATACGCAGTATTTT. Its translation is CASSFFSTDTQYF.

In this sample, this clonotype turned up many times. This chain connects TRBV7-3 to TRBJ2-2; a weak D match, TRBD2 (6 bases). Trimming took off 5 bases at V and 8 bases at J, with 9 bases between the two ends. CDR1 and CDR2 from the germline V gene are SGHTA and FQGTGA. The CDR3 is made up of 12 amino acids. The CDR3 region is CASSLGLGELFF. DNA of the CDR3: TGTGCCAGCAGCCTTGGACTAGGGGAGCTGTTTTTT.

This clonotype was seen many times. The chain combines TRBV10-3 with TRBJ2-7; TRBD2 is a possible D gene (6 bases). Trimming removed 3 bases from V and 3 bases from J, with 15 bases in between. Germline V gene data show CDR1 as ENHRY and CDR2 as SYGVKD. This CDR3 has 15 amino acids. In nucleotides, the CDR3 is TGTGCCATCAGTGACCCCTTGGTAGCGGTCTACGAGCAGTACTTC. It encodes CAISDPLVAVYEQYF.

This clonotype was counted many times. The rearrangement joins TRBV3-1 to TRBJ1-6, with D uncertain. CDR3 size: 16 residues. The germline V gene encodes CDR1 LGHDT and CDR2 YNNKEL (reference sequence). The V gene lost 2 bases and the J gene lost 0 bases, with 8 bases spanning the gap. The CDR3 reads CASSQRASSYNSPLHF. CDR3 nucleotide sequence: TGTGCCAGCAGCCAAAGGGCTAGCTCCTATAATTCACCCCTCCACTTT. Based on the CDR3 plus reference TRBV3-1 and TRBJ1-6, the full variable domain is DTAVSQTPKYLVTQMGNDKSIKCEQNLGHDTMYWYKQDSKKFLKIMFSYNNKELIINETVPNRFSPKSPDKAHLNLHINSLELGDSAVYFCASSQRASSYNSPLHFGNGTRLTVT.

Concerning this clonotype itself: A read error is possible here, since a much larger clone lies one base away. The chain couples TRBV4-3 to TRBJ2-5; TRBD1 aligns across 7 bases. The CDR3 has 17 amino acids. V dropped 0 bases and J dropped 5; count of bases not matched to a gene: 12. Germline assignment: CDR1 LGHNA and CDR2 YSLEER. The CDR3 here is CASSQDPTTGVQETQYF. The CDR3 DNA follows: TGCGCCAGCAGCCAAGACCCGACTACAGGGGTTCAGGAGACCCAGTACTTC.

About this clonotype itself: Being one base from a much bigger clone, this may be a read error. The chain joins TRBV5-6 to TRBJ2-5; D may match TRBD1 or TRBD2 (6 bases each). The germline V gene has CDR1 SGHDT and CDR2 YYEEEE. This CDR3 has 15 residues. V lost 6 bases and J lost 1, with 16 bases in between. The CDR3 protein is CASNPLGGGQETQYF. The CDR3, as DNA: TGTGCCAGCAACCCCTTGGGGGGCGGCCAAGAGACCCAGTACTTC.

This clonotype appeared many times. The rearrangement joins TRBV4-2 to TRBJ1-4; 8 bases are shared with TRBD1. J gave up 2 bases and V 1 base, and 15 bases lay outside the gene matches. This CDR3 comprises 20 residues. Germline loops: CDR1 LGHNA, CDR2 YNFKEQ. This CDR3 is CASSQVPRQGPEVTNEKLFF. The CDR3 nucleotides read TGTGCCAGCAGCCAAGTCCCGAGACAGGGGCCCGAAGTGACTAATGAAAAACTGTTTTTT.